These 27 T cell receptor beta chains were all obtained from the same sample, sequenced in a study of cytomegalovirus exposure and HLA in healthy donors. Vbeta (60) and Jbeta (13) primers were used in the PCR. TCRdb keeps only in-frame clones here, not all; method: immunoSEQ multiplex PCR. The sample holds approximately 150,000 clones, roughly 79% seen once. Sequencing input: PBMCs. The receptors were sampled from a woman in her 40s in good health and CMV-seronegative.

This clone occurred once. The chain couples TRBV5-4 to TRBJ2-3; 8 bases align to TRBD2. J was trimmed by 5 bases and V by 4 bases; bases with no gene match: 6. Germline CDR1 reads SGHNT; CDR2 reads YYREEE (reference sequence). The CDR3 runs to 14 residues. The chain's CDR3 is CASSVERERDTQYF. The CDR3 bases are TGTGCCAGCAGCGTGGAGCGGGAGCGAGATACGCAGTATTTT.

CDR3 sequence reads: CASSVGDSYLEQYF. The DNA for the CDR3 is TGTGCCAGCAGCGTAGGTGATAGTTATCTGGAGCAGTACTTC. The chain couples TRBV9 to TRBJ2-7; D unresolved. V dropped 0 bases and J dropped 7 bases, with 14 bases sitting between them. There are 14 residues in the CDR3. Germline assignment: CDR1 SGDLS and CDR2 YYNGEE.

This sequence joins TRBV5-1 and TRBJ2-1; TRBD2 aligns across 9 bases. The germline gives CDR1 SGHRS, CDR2 YFSETQ. This CDR3 contains 15 residues. V gave up 3 bases and J gave up 10 bases; unmatched junction bases: 11. Here the CDR3 DNA reads TGCGCCAGCAGCTACCTAGCGGGGCCCAGGGGAGAGCAGTTCTTC. This gives the protein CASSYLAGPRGEQFF.

V gene TRBV29-1 combines with J gene TRBJ1-3; weak D call: TRBD1 (6 bases). Germline CDR1 SQVTM, CDR2 ANQGSEA. The germline V and J ends were trimmed by 6 bases and 8 bases, with 14 bases remaining between them. The CDR3 is 12 amino acids. The CDR3 sequence is CSVRGGRDTIYF. CDR3 bases: TGCAGCGTCAGGGGTGGAAGAGACACCATATATTTT.

The table lists this clone with a count of one. V is TRBV6-6 and J is TRBJ2-7; 7 bases line up with TRBD1. Trimming at V came to 2 bases and at J to 7 bases, leaving 14 bases not matched to a gene. The germline CDR1 and CDR2 sequences are MNHNY and SVGAGI (reference sequence). This CDR3 has 16 amino acids. CDR3 bases: TGTGCCAGCAGTTACGGCGAGACAGGGTTCTTGGATGAGCAGTACTTC. This sequence encodes CASSYGETGFLDEQYF.

J is TRBJ1-1 and V is TRBV29-1; TRBD1 is a possible D gene (6 bases). V lost 4 bases, J lost 3 bases, and 15 bases lay in between. CDR1 SQVTM and CDR2 ANQGSEA come from the germline V gene. This CDR3 is built from 14 residues. CDR3 DNA: TGCAGCGTTGTTGTTGGGGGCGTCGACACTGAAGCTTTCTTT. The encoded protein is CSVVVGGVDTEAFF.

The table lists this clone with a few counts. V gene TRBV5-5 combines with J gene TRBJ1-1; no clear D gene. The CDR3 sequence is 15 residues long. V lost 0 bases and J lost 1, with 10 bases in between. Germline loops: CDR1 SGHKS, CDR2 YYEKEE (reference sequence). CDR3 nucleotide sequence: TGTGCCAGCAGCTTGGCGTCGGTTACGAACACTGAAGCTTTCTTT. The encoded protein is CASSLASVTNTEAFF.

V usage is TRBV5-3 and J usage is TRBJ2-1, with 7 positions matching TRBD2. TRBV5-3 is given ORF status, its function remaining uncertain. V lost 0 bases, J lost 4 bases, and 10 bases stayed unmatched. The CDR3 totals 17 residues. The CDR3 loop reads CARSLAGGIFGYNEQFF. The CDR3 region has the DNA TGTGCCAGAAGCTTGGCGGGAGGCATTTTTGGGTACAATGAGCAGTTCTTC.

This chain uses TRBV5-4 with TRBJ2-1; 13 nucleotides line up with TRBD2. Germline CDR1 and CDR2: SGHNT and YYREEE (reference sequence). The CDR3 extends over 19 amino acids. J gave up 9 bases and V 4 bases, and 19 bases lay outside the gene matches. The CDR3 DNA is TGTGCCAGCAGCCCGGGACAGGGCACAGGACTAGCGGGAGTTGGTGAGCAGTTCTTC. This gives the protein CASSPGQGTGLAGVGEQFF.

The chain has TRBV13 and TRBJ2-3, with 9 positions matching TRBD1. CDR3 length: 17 residues. CDR1 PRHDT and CDR2 FYEKMQ come from the germline V gene (reference sequence). V shed 5 bases, J shed 0 bases, and the junction held 9 bases outside the gene matches. Here the CDR3 DNA reads TGTGCCAGCAGCAAAAGGACAGGGGCAGCTAGCACAGATACGCAGTATTTT. Residues: CASSKRTGAASTDTQYF. The variable domain in full, with the rest retrieved from reference TRBV13 and TRBJ2-3, is AAGVIQSPRHLIKEKRETATLKCYPIPRHDTVYWYQQGPGQDPQFLISFYEKMQSDKGSIPDRFSAQQFSDYHSELNMSSLELGDSALYFCASSKRTGAASTDTQYFGPGTRLTVL.

The genes are TRBV5-6 and TRBJ1-4; the match to TRBD1 covers 10 bases. J gave up 5 bases and V 0 bases, and 4 bases lay outside the gene matches. CDR3 size: 16 residues. The V gene's germline CDR1 is SGHDT and CDR2 YYEEEE. The DNA for the CDR3 is TGTGCCAGCAGCTTGGTCCCGGGACAGGGGAATGAAAAACTGTTTTTT. Protein product: CASSLVPGQGNEKLFF.

V is TRBV6-5 and J is TRBJ2-2; D perhaps matches TRBD2 (6 bases). The CDR3 extends over 16 amino acids. Per the germline V gene, CDR1 is MNHEY and CDR2 is SVGAGI. The ends were cut back, 4 bases at V and 6 bases at J, with 18 bases in the middle. The CDR3 nucleotides read TGTGCCAGCAGTTCGTGGGGCGGGGCCCAACCCGGGGAGCTGTTTTTT. Protein: CASSSWGGAQPGELFF.

The chain has TRBV19 and TRBJ1-1, with D perhaps matching TRBD1 (6 bases). The germline V gene encodes CDR1 LNHDA and CDR2 SQIVND (reference sequence). The CDR3 totals 13 residues. V dropped 7 bases and J dropped 5 bases, with 14 bases sitting between them. Here the CDR3 reads CASTPKGGTEAFF. The CDR3 nucleotides are TGTGCCAGTACCCCAAAGGGGGGGACTGAAGCTTTCTTT.

V usage is TRBV4-2 and J usage is TRBJ2-1; maybe TRBD2 (5 bases). V shed 4 bases and J shed 3 bases, with 10 bases lying between them. This CDR3 region has 14 residues. CDR1 is LGHNA, CDR2 YNFKEQ, per germline. The CDR3 DNA reads as TGTGCCAGCAGCCCCGGGGTAGGCTACAATGAGCAGTTCTTC. It specifies CASSPGVGYNEQFF.

The gene calls are TRBV6-6 and TRBJ2-3; TRBD2 agrees at 10 bases. J was trimmed by 11 bases and V by 0 bases; bases with no gene match: 2. The germline gives CDR1 MNHNY, CDR2 SVGAGI (reference sequence). This CDR3 is built from 13 residues. The chain's CDR3 is CASSYSEREGQYF. The CDR3 nucleotides read TGTGCCAGCAGTTACTCCGAGCGGGAGGGGCAGTATTTT.

The genes are TRBV7-6 and TRBJ2-5; 8 bases agree with TRBD1. This CDR3 spans 14 amino acids. J was trimmed by 5 bases and V by 5 bases; bases with no gene match: 7. Germline values: CDR1 SGHVS, CDR2 FNYEAQ. CDR3 nucleotides: TGTGCCAGCAGCCAGGACAGGGTGCGGGAGACCCAGTACTTC. Translated, it gives CASSQDRVRETQYF.

V and J are TRBV19 and TRBJ2-7, with 8 positions matching TRBD1. The CDR3 is made up of 14 amino acids. V lost 4 bases and J lost 3; bases outside the gene matches: 5. Germline CDR1 reads LNHDA; CDR2 reads SQIVND (reference sequence). CDR3: CASSKGTGRYEQYF. In DNA, the CDR3 is TGTGCCAGTAGTAAGGGGACAGGACGCTACGAGCAGTACTTC.

V and J are TRBV13 and TRBJ1-1; D unclear. The CDR3 is 15 residues long. Germline lookup yields CDR1 PRHDT and CDR2 FYEKMQ (reference sequence). Between the trimmed V and J ends, which lost 5 bases and 9 bases, there was a span of 22 bases. The CDR3 coding sequence is TGTGCCAGCAGCCAAGAGACCCTCGGAGATCGGCAAGCTTTCTTT. Translating it yields CASSQETLGDRQAFF.

In this sample, this clone turned up a few times. The junction departs from the called germline gene at one end, perhaps through a read error. The chain combines TRBV7-6 with TRBJ2-3; 12 positions agree with TRBD2. CDR3 size: 15 residues. The germline V gene has CDR1 SGHVS and CDR2 FNYEAQ. This CDR3 is CASSLAGGDPDTQYF. The CDR3, as DNA: TGTGCCAGCAGCCTAGCGGGAGGGGATCCAGATACGCAGTATTTT.

CDR3 amino acids: CASSPDRFQETQYF. Written as DNA, the CDR3 is TGTGCCAGCAGCCCCGACAGATTTCAAGAGACCCAGTACTTC. The J gene is TRBJ2-5, the V gene TRBV11-3, with D perhaps matching TRBD1 (5 bases). Trimming stripped 5 bases from V and 2 bases from J, with 12 bases between. CDR3 size: 14 residues. Per the germline V gene, CDR1 is SGHNT and CDR2 is YENEEA.

The rearrangement links TRBV2 to TRBJ1-2; 8 nucleotides align to TRBD1. Germline V CDR1 and CDR2: SNHLY, FYNNEI. The trim removed 1 base at V and 0 bases at J, leaving 7 bases unmatched. The CDR3 is 17 residues long. CDR3 residues: CASSEGDRGFANYGYTF. The DNA of the CDR3 is TGTGCCAGCAGTGAAGGCGACAGGGGTTTCGCTAACTATGGCTACACCTTC.

With respect to this clone: The germline gene is not matched at one end of the junction; a read error may be the cause. The chain uses TRBV7-9 and TRBJ2-1; D not certain. Germline V gene data show CDR1 as SEHNR and CDR2 as FQNEAQ (reference sequence). The CDR3 is 12 amino acids. CDR3 coding DNA: TGTTCCAGCAGCTCGCAGGCAAATGAGCAGTTCTTC. Translating it yields CSSSSQANEQFF.

The chain links TRBV10-3 to TRBJ2-1, with 8 bases aligning to TRBD1. Looked up from germline, CDR1 is ENHRY and CDR2 is SYGVKD. CDR3 length: 14 residues. The V gene end was trimmed by 4 bases and the J gene end by 8 bases; junction bases not matched to a gene: 7. CDR3: CAISADRGGDEQFF. The CDR3 coding sequence is TGTGCCATCAGTGCCGACAGGGGCGGTGATGAGCAGTTCTTC.

The chain combines TRBV27 with TRBJ2-2, with 7 bases aligning to TRBD1. Germline CDR1 MNHEY, CDR2 SMNVEV (reference sequence). V was clipped by 5 bases and J by 6 bases; unmatched bases: 9. The CDR3 is 15 amino acids. The CDR3 sequence is CASSTHWTGPGELFF. The CDR3 DNA sequence: TGTGCCAGCAGTACTCATTGGACAGGTCCCGGGGAGCTGTTTTTT.

This chain uses TRBV7-2 with TRBJ2-3; 7 nucleotides line up with TRBD2. Germline V gene sequence: CDR1 SGHTA, CDR2 FQGNSA. Germline trimming cut 0 bases from V and 4 bases from J; bases unmatched to any gene: 1. This CDR3 contains 14 residues. The CDR3 DNA sequence: TGTGCCAGCAGCTTAGCGCTAGCGGCAGATACGCAGTATTTT. Translated, it gives CASSLALAADTQYF.

The CDR3 region has the DNA TGTGCCAGTAGTATACTAGCCCCAGGAACCGGGGAGCTGTTTTTT. Translation gives CASSILAPGTGELFF. The chain uses TRBV19 and TRBJ2-2; perhaps TRBD2 as D (5 bases). Germline V lookup: CDR1 LNHDA, CDR2 SQIVND (reference sequence). Trimming took off 2 bases at V and 5 bases at J, with 12 bases between the two ends. This CDR3 contains 15 residues. Variable domain in full (rest from reference TRBV19 and TRBJ2-2): DGGITQSPKYLFRKEGQNVTLSCEQNLNHDAMYWYRQDPGQGLRLIYYSQIVNDFQKGDIAEGYSVSREKKESFPLTVTSAQKNPTAFYLCASSILAPGTGELFFGEGSRLTVL.

CDR3 nucleotides: TGTGCCAGCAGTGAAGACAGTCGCATGAACACTGAAGCTTTCTTT. Translation gives CASSEDSRMNTEAFF. The chain couples TRBV2 to TRBJ1-1; D unclear. The V end lost 1 base, the J end lost 0 bases, and 9 bases lay between the germline ends. CDR3 length: 15 amino acids. Germline lookup yields CDR1 SNHLY and CDR2 FYNNEI.